This T cell receptor beta chain was recorded in a study of CD8 T cells in Susac syndrome. Overall study findings and caveats: The study's TCR sequencing and HLA analysis covered a relatively small number of individuals, and the study acknowledged this.

With random hexamers, roughly 0.5 to 1 ug RNA was reverse transcribed. MiXCR was run by TCRdb on the immunoSEQ multiplex PCR reads, yielding one entry per CDR3 protein. The table lists under 200,000 distinct CDR3 sequences, 95% of them singletons. The authors sequenced TCR beta from blood CD8+ and CD4+ T cells. TEMRA cells were FACS-enriched, unlike CD8+ and CD4+ T cells, which were negatively isolated. Germline V gene lookup returns CDR1 SNHLY and CDR2 FYNNEI. The V end lost 7 bases, the J end lost 9 bases, and 13 bases lay between the germline ends. CDR3 length equals 12 residues. Note on this clonotype: The antigen remains undetermined.

The source is a human donor with Susac syndrome. The rearrangement uses TRBV2 and TRBJ2-1; D remains unclear. The sample consisted of CD8+ T cells from PBMCs. Here the CDR3 DNA reads TGTGCCAGCACCTTTATTGGACCTGAGCAGTTCTTC. Residues: CASTFIGPEQFF.